This record covers a single T cell receptor beta chain. Antigen unknown. This specimen belongs to a study of chemoradiotherapy in HPV16-positive cancers. Findings and limits, study-wide: For HPV16-positive patients, expanding HPV-responsive T cells associated with longer recurrence-free survival. Candidate HPV-specific clones and E7-related TCR motifs grew in tumor during treatment.

Germline CDR1 and CDR2: KGHSH and LQKENI. Trimming took 5 bases from V and 1 from J, leaving 8 bases between them. The CDR3 consists of 13 residues. Method: immunoSEQ multiplex PCR; TCRdb's copy keeps in-frame clones and lacks some. The table shows 8,000 to 9,000 clones, with over 65% occurring only once. The chain has TRBV18 and TRBJ2-5; a possible D gene is TRBD1 (6 bases). This sample was taken from a patient who underwent chemoradiotherapy. The TCR sequence derives from a human donor with HPV-associated anogenital cancer. CDR3 nucleotides: TGTGCCAGCTCATCGGACAGCCAAGAGACCCAGTACTTC. This encodes CASSSDSQETQYF. Full variable domain (outside the CDR3, taken from reference TRBV18 and TRBJ2-5): NAGVMQNPRHLVRRRGQEARLRCSPMKGHSHVYWYRQLPEEGLKFMVYLQKENIIDESGMPKERFSAEFPKEGPSILRIQQVVRGDSAAYFCASSSDSQETQYFGPGTRLLVL.